The 21 T cell receptor beta chains given below trace back to one sample, sequenced in a study of T cells in localized non-small cell lung cancer. The table came from immunoSEQ multiplex PCR; TCRdb's copy has only in-frame clones and leaves some out. The sample contains about 30,000 clones, 88% of which appear only once. The material sequenced was peripheral blood, taken before any cancer treatment. These receptors originate from a female donor of 60 years or more with stage III squamous cell lung carcinoma.

The V gene is TRBV28, the J gene TRBJ2-4, with D unclear. CDR3 length: 14 residues. V was clipped by 7 bases and J by 2 bases, with 12 bases between them. In germline, CDR1 is MDHEN, CDR2 SYDVKM. Here the CDR3 reads CASNRIGSKNIQYF. The CDR3 nucleotides are TGTGCCAGCAATCGAATCGGGTCCAAAAACATTCAGTACTTC.

The chain joins TRBV6-6 to TRBJ1-1; D is undetermined. The CDR3 spans 14 residues. V lost 2 bases and J 1 base, leaving 8 bases between the germline ends. Looked up from germline, CDR1 is MNHNY and CDR2 is SVGAGI (reference sequence). The CDR3 is CASSYPGGNTEAFF. The CDR3 DNA follows: TGTGCCAGCAGTTACCCCGGAGGGAACACTGAAGCTTTCTTT.

This clone was recorded only once. This chain connects TRBV29-1 to TRBJ1-4, with 12 bases lining up with TRBD1. The length of the CDR3 is 14 residues. The V and J ends lost 1 base and 7 bases, in that order; junction bases with no gene match: 1. CDR1 and CDR2 (germline): SQVTM, ANQGSEA. DNA of the CDR3: TGCAGCGTTGAAGGGGACAGGGGGCTTGAAAAACTGTTTTTT. It is translated as CSVEGDRGLEKLFF.

The chain links TRBV6-5 to TRBJ2-3, with TRBD2 identical over 7 bases. Germline assignment: CDR1 MNHEY and CDR2 SVGAGI. With 4 bases clipped from V and 6 bases from J, the junction kept 10 bases outside the gene matches. This CDR3 has 15 residues. As DNA, the CDR3 is TGTGCCAGCAGTTCGACGGGAGGACTTCGGGATACGCAGTATTTT. Its protein is CASSSTGGLRDTQYF.

The genes are TRBV30 and TRBJ2-1, with 7 nucleotides matching TRBD2. Germline trimming cut 8 bases from V and 0 bases from J; bases unmatched to any gene: 4. The germline V gene encodes CDR1 GTSNPN and CDR2 SVGIG (reference sequence). The CDR3 spans 13 residues. The CDR3 DNA reads TGTGCCCGAGGCGGGGGCTCCTACAATGAGCAGTTCTTC. It specifies CARGGGSYNEQFF.

The chain recombines TRBV5-1 with TRBJ1-1; TRBD1 is a possible D gene (6 bases). V was trimmed by 4 bases and J by 0 bases, leaving 10 bases between them. CDR3 size: 14 residues. Germline V CDR1 and CDR2: SGHRS, YFSETQ. DNA for the CDR3: TGCGCCAGCAGCGTGGGACAATTGAACACTGAAGCTTTCTTT. It yields the protein CASSVGQLNTEAFF.

The rearrangement links TRBV27 to TRBJ2-2; D might be TRBD1 (6 bases). V lost 3 bases to trimming and J lost 5 bases, with 10 bases between them. This CDR3 has 14 residues. Per the germline V gene, CDR1 is MNHEY and CDR2 is SMNVEV (reference sequence). The CDR3 protein is CASSLMGATGELFF. In DNA form, the CDR3 reads TGTGCCAGCAGTTTGATGGGGGCGACCGGGGAGCTGTTTTTT.

The chain couples TRBV7-3 to TRBJ2-3; 10 nucleotides match TRBD2. Trimming cost V 2 bases and J 4 bases; bases outside gene matches: 3. Germline assignment: CDR1 SGHTA and CDR2 FQGTGA. This CDR3 region has 15 residues. The CDR3: CASSLLAGVADTQYF. The DNA for the CDR3 is TGTGCCAGCAGCTTACTAGCGGGAGTGGCAGATACGCAGTATTTT.

V is TRBV18 and J is TRBJ1-2, with 8 bases identical to TRBD1. J lost 4 bases, V lost 3 bases, and 4 bases had no gene match. CDR3 length: 14 amino acids. Per germline, CDR1 KGHSH and CDR2 LQKENI. CDR3 in amino acids: CASSPDRGGYGYTF. In DNA form, the CDR3 reads TGTGCCAGCTCACCCGACAGGGGTGGCTATGGCTACACCTTC.

This clone was picked up one time. V gene TRBV18 combines with J gene TRBJ1-6; tentative D call: TRBD1 (5 bases). The CDR3 contains 13 residues. Trimming cost V 3 bases and J 14 bases, with 14 bases left between them. CDR1 and CDR2 (germline): KGHSH, LQKENI. Here the CDR3 reads CASSPDTGRTLHF. The CDR3 bases are TGTGCCAGCTCACCGGACACCGGACGAACCCTCCACTTT.

In its sample, this clone was seen once. V usage is TRBV18 and J usage is TRBJ2-3; D gene unclear. V was trimmed by 6 bases and J by 0 bases, leaving 4 bases between them. Per germline, CDR1 KGHSH and CDR2 LQKENI. This CDR3 has 12 residues. In nucleotides, the CDR3 is TGTGCCAGCTCGGCTAGCACAGATACGCAGTATTTT. Protein: CASSASTDTQYF.

The chain couples TRBV7-9 to TRBJ2-5; TRBD2 aligns across 11 bases. CDR3 length: 16 amino acids. The V segment lost 4 bases and the J segment 5 bases; nucleotides outside the gene matches: 9. CDR1 SEHNR and CDR2 FQNEAQ come from the germline V gene (reference sequence). As DNA, the CDR3 is TGTGCCAGCAGCTCCCTCCGGACTAGCGGGTGGGAGACCCAGTACTTC. Translation: CASSSLRTSGWETQYF.

The V gene is TRBV4-2, the J gene TRBJ2-3, with D tentatively TRBD2 (5 bases). V was cut by 1 base and J by 0 bases, with 8 bases left in between. Germline assignment: CDR1 LGHNA and CDR2 YNFKEQ. The CDR3 spans 15 residues. In DNA form, the CDR3 reads TGTGCCAGCAGCCAAGCGGAGGCTAGCACAGATACGCAGTATTTT. Translating it yields CASSQAEASTDTQYF.

The chain carries TRBV9 and TRBJ1-1; 8 positions agree with TRBD1. The J segment lost 2 bases and the V segment lost 0 bases, leaving 9 bases of the junction unmatched. Germline lookup yields CDR1 SGDLS and CDR2 YYNGEE. This CDR3 contains 17 residues. CDR3 sequence (DNA): TGTGCCAGCAGCGTAGCGACAGGGGTGAGAAGAAACACTGAAGCTTTCTTT. Protein product: CASSVATGVRRNTEAFF.

The chain combines TRBV7-2 with TRBJ2-1; 9 bases fit TRBD2. From germline, CDR1 is SGHTA and CDR2 FQGNSA. With 5 bases clipped from V and 10 bases from J, the junction kept 15 bases outside the gene matches. This CDR3 comprises 16 residues. CDR3 sequence (DNA): TGTGCCAGCAGCCCTTGGGGTAGCGGGGGCTCCGGGGAGCAGTTCTTC. Its protein is CASSPWGSGGSGEQFF.

V gene TRBV6-5 combines with J gene TRBJ1-5, with D maybe TRBD1 (6 bases). The CDR3 contains 14 residues. V was clipped by 1 base and J by 5 bases, with 9 bases between them. Germline-derived CDR1 and CDR2 are MNHEY and SVGAGI. The CDR3 DNA sequence: TGTGCCAGCAGTTACTACAGGGTCCATCAGCCCCAGCATTTT. This encodes CASSYYRVHQPQHF.

J is TRBJ2-7 and V is TRBV7-9; D is ambiguous. V lost 3 bases, J lost 3 bases, and 6 bases lay in between. The CDR3 has 12 residues. Germline V gives CDR1 SEHNR, CDR2 FQNEAQ (reference sequence). The CDR3 DNA follows: TGTGCCAGCAGCTTTCAGATCTACGAGCAGTACTTC. It translates to CASSFQIYEQYF.

This sequence joins TRBV6-5 and TRBJ1-2, with TRBD1 as a possible D gene (6 bases). The germline V gene has CDR1 MNHEY and CDR2 SVGAGI. This CDR3 has 15 amino acids. Trimming stripped 5 bases from V and 4 bases from J, with 17 bases between. The CDR3 region has the DNA TGTGCCAGCAGTCCCGTGTTTGGGGGGCCCTATGGCTACACCTTC. Protein product: CASSPVFGGPYGYTF.

This clone has a single count. This sequence joins TRBV15 and TRBJ2-2, with TRBD2 matching 11 bases. Unmatched junction bases numbered 2, after V lost 2 bases and J lost 0 bases. CDR1 is LNHNV, CDR2 YYDKDF, per germline (reference sequence). The CDR3 length is 17 residues. CDR3 in DNA: TGTGCCACCAGCAGACCGACTAGCGGGGCGAACACCGGGGAGCTGTTTTTT. Translated: CATSRPTSGANTGELFF. The variable domain in full, completed from reference TRBV15 and TRBJ2-2, reads DAMVIQNPRYQVTQFGKPVTLSCSQTLNHNVMYWYQQKSSQAPKLLFHYYDKDFNNEADTPDNFQSRRPNTSFCFLDIRSPGLGDTAMYLCATSRPTSGANTGELFFGEGSRLTVL.

In its sample, this clone was seen once. V is TRBV28 and J is TRBJ1-1, with unresolved D. Germline V CDR1 and CDR2: MDHEN, SYDVKM. CDR3 length equals 13 residues. V was trimmed by 6 bases and J by 1 base, leaving 9 bases between them. The CDR3 loop reads CASRPYKNTEAFF. CDR3 sequence (DNA): TGTGCCAGCAGACCTTACAAGAACACTGAAGCTTTCTTT.

In its sample, this clone was seen once. The chain links TRBV28 to TRBJ2-1; the D gene is possibly TRBD1 (6 bases). With 10 bases removed from V and 1 base from J, the gap between germline ends came to 17 bases. Germline lookup yields CDR1 MDHEN and CDR2 SYDVKM. CDR3 length: 15 residues. For the CDR3, the DNA is TGTGCCACCACAGGGAATTACAATTCCTACAATGAGCAGTTCTTC. Residues: CATTGNYNSYNEQFF.